Following are 6 T cell receptor beta chains from one sample sequenced in a study of early T cells in non-severe SARS-CoV-2 infection. Each CDR3 protein is one row after TCRdb ran MiXCR on the 5' RACE reads. The sample lists approximately 69,000 distinct CDR3 sequences, roughly 12% occurring once. The specimen was whole blood, collected at baseline. These receptors were taken from an adult who was a healthcare worker with PCR-confirmed SARS-CoV-2 infection or an uninfected control (not recorded which).

This clonotype turned up a few times. The chain links TRBV28 to TRBJ1-2, with TRBD1 as a possible D gene (6 bases). CDR3 length: 18 amino acids. Deletions cut 5 bases from V and 4 bases from J, with 26 bases between. Germline V gives CDR1 MDHEN, CDR2 SYDVKM. CDR3 residues: CASSPLSSSRGRIYGYTF. The CDR3 DNA follows: TGTGCCAGCAGTCCACTCTCGAGCTCCAGGGGTCGTATCTATGGCTACACCTTC.

The chain couples TRBV7-3 to TRBJ2-1, with D possibly TRBD2 on 6 matching bases. V dropped 0 bases and J dropped 0 bases, with 21 bases sitting between them. The germline V gene encodes CDR1 SGHTA and CDR2 FQGTGA. The CDR3 length is 20 residues. CDR3 DNA sequence: TGTGCCAGCAGCTTAACTTCCGGGGGTGCCAGATCGCGCTCCTACAATGAGCAGTTCTTC. This encodes CASSLTSGGARSRSYNEQFF.

The table lists this clonotype with a few counts. At one boundary the junction diverges from the germline segment, which might be a read error. The chain combines TRBV4-1 with TRBJ2-5; 7 nucleotides agree with TRBD2. This CDR3 has 14 residues. Germline V gene sequence: CDR1 MGHRA, CDR2 YSYEKL. CDR3 sequence: CASSPGLLQGTQYF. The CDR3 nucleotides are TGCGCCAGCAGCCCGGGACTACTACAAGGGACCCAGTACTTC.

This clonotype was seen a handful of times. The chain uses TRBV3-1 and TRBJ1-3; weak D call: TRBD1 (5 bases). The CDR3 loop spans 17 amino acids. Germline values: CDR1 LGHDT, CDR2 YNNKEL (reference sequence). Trimming took 2 bases from V and 0 from J, leaving 14 bases between them. The CDR3 DNA sequence: TGTGCCAGCAGCCAAAGAACAGGCCGAAGCTCTGGAAACACCATATATTTT. It codes for CASSQRTGRSSGNTIYF.

This clonotype was seen ten or more times. The chain links TRBV9 to TRBJ1-2, with no clear D. V lost 0 bases and J 5 bases, leaving 20 bases between the germline ends. This CDR3 has 17 residues. Germline V gene sequence: CDR1 SGDLS, CDR2 YYNGEE. CDR3 DNA sequence: TGTGCCAGCAGCGTAGAAGTCTTCGGACCGCCACCATATGGCTACACCTTC. Protein sequence: CASSVEVFGPPPYGYTF.

This clonotype was recorded a few times. This chain uses TRBV6-2 or TRBV6-3 with TRBJ2-3; TRBD2 is a possible D gene (5 bases). This CDR3 is built from 11 residues. Germline V gene sequence: CDR1 MNHEY, CDR2 SVGEGT. The V end was cut by 5 bases, the J end by 5 bases, with 5 bases between. In nucleotides, the CDR3 is TGTGCCAGCAGTGGAGGAGATACGCAGTATTTT. As protein: CASSGGDTQYF.